Following are 14 T cell receptor beta chains from one sample sequenced in a study of graft-versus-host responses after intestinal transplantation. These TCRs' antigens remain unknown. The repertoire was sequenced with immunoSEQ multiplex PCR; TCRdb's copy has only in-frame clones and lacks some. The sample comprises 80,000 to 90,000 clones, 75% to 90% of which are singletons, and over 0.1% rests with the top ten. The source was unstimulated CD4+ T cells sorted from spleen or lymph node cells, collected before intestinal transplant. Receptor source: a human donor who received an intestinal transplant.

V usage is TRBV9 and J usage is TRBJ2-2; 8 bases line up with TRBD2. The CDR3 is 15 residues long. Trimming at V came to 4 bases and at J to 0 bases, leaving 2 bases not matched to a gene. Germline CDR1 reads SGDLS; CDR2 reads YYNGEE. CDR3 sequence reads: CASSPGGANTGELFF. Here the CDR3 DNA reads TGTGCCAGCAGCCCCGGGGGGGCGAACACCGGGGAGCTGTTTTTT.

This rearrangement joins TRBV27 to TRBJ1-1; a possible D gene is TRBD1 (5 bases). The germline CDR1 and CDR2 sequences are MNHEY and SMNVEV (reference sequence). V was trimmed by 2 bases and J by 0 bases, leaving 13 bases between them. The CDR3 is 16 amino acids. CDR3 sequence (DNA): TGTGCCAGCAGTTTACTCGTGGACACAATGAACACTGAAGCTTTCTTT. Encoded protein: CASSLLVDTMNTEAFF.

The chain joins TRBV5-1 to TRBJ2-3, with D possibly TRBD2 on 7 matching bases. The CDR3 is made up of 16 amino acids. Per the germline V gene, CDR1 is SGHRS and CDR2 is YFSETQ. Trimming pared 0 bases from V and 11 bases from J, leaving 22 bases between. The CDR3 spells CASSLDGGGPISGQYF. The CDR3 coding sequence is TGCGCCAGCAGCTTGGACGGCGGGGGCCCCATCTCAGGGCAGTATTTT.

This clone was detected only a few times. The rearrangement uses TRBV25-1 and TRBJ1-2, with TRBD1 identical over 7 bases. Losses at the gene ends were 3 bases for V and 4 bases for J; bases not matched to a gene: 8. The CDR3 runs 15 residues. Looked up from germline, CDR1 is MGHDK and CDR2 is SYGVNS. DNA for the CDR3: TGTGCCAGCAGTGAGGTTGGCAGGGGGGTCTATGGCTACACCTTC. It translates to CASSEVGRGVYGYTF.

The CDR3 nucleotides read TGTGCCAGCAGCCCCGCGATAAATTCACCCCTCCACTTT. Amino acid sequence: CASSPAINSPLHF. The V and J genes are TRBV2 and TRBJ1-6; no reliable D call. Germline V gene sequence: CDR1 SNHLY, CDR2 FYNNEI. The CDR3 covers 13 residues. Trimming left V 6 bases short and J 7 bases short, with 10 bases between.

CDR3 sequence: CSVAGGVTEAFF. CDR3 DNA sequence: TGCAGCGTTGCCGGGGGGGTGACTGAAGCTTTCTTT. The chain employs TRBV29-1 and TRBJ1-1, with D possibly TRBD1 on 5 matching bases. Trimming shortened V by 4 bases and J by 5 bases, and 11 bases separated the two germline ends. Germline assignment: CDR1 SQVTM and CDR2 ANQGSEA. This CDR3 spans 12 amino acids.

This chain uses TRBV7-3 with TRBJ2-2; 8 bases are a match to TRBD2. J gave up 6 bases and V 6 bases, and 0 bases lay outside the gene matches. Germline V gene lookup returns CDR1 SGHTA and CDR2 FQGTGA. The CDR3 totals 12 residues. CDR3 DNA: TGTGCCAGCAGGCGGGAGGCCGGGGAGCTGTTTTTT. This encodes CASRREAGELFF.

The V and J genes are TRBV2 and TRBJ1-6, with TRBD1 as a possible D gene (5 bases). CDR1 SNHLY and CDR2 FYNNEI come from the germline V gene. The length of the CDR3 is 14 residues. V was cut by 5 bases and J by 14 bases, with 19 bases left in between. The CDR3 DNA reads as TGTGCCAGCAGTCGCGGGACTATGAAGGGGTCCCTCCACTTT. Protein sequence: CASSRGTMKGSLHF. Full variable domain (outside the CDR3, taken from reference TRBV2 and TRBJ1-6): EPEVTQTPSHQVTQMGQEVILRCVPISNHLYFYWYRQILGQKVEFLVSFYNNEISEKSEIFDDQFSVERPDGSNFTLKIRSTKLEDSAMYFCASSRGTMKGSLHFGNGTRLTVT.

The chain employs TRBV10-3 and TRBJ2-2; TRBD1 matches 10 bases. The CDR3 is 14 amino acids. V gave up 6 bases and J gave up 6 bases; unmatched junction bases: 4. The germline CDR1 and CDR2 sequences are ENHRY and SYGVKD. In DNA, the CDR3 is TGTGCCATCAGGGGGGACAGGGGCTCCGGGGAGCTGTTTTTT. Translation: CAIRGDRGSGELFF.

The chain uses TRBV2 and TRBJ2-3, with 10 positions matching TRBD2. The CDR3 contains 15 residues. Germline-derived CDR1 and CDR2 are SNHLY and FYNNEI. V lost 8 bases to trimming and J lost 2 bases; unmatched junction nucleotides: 7. CDR3 DNA: TGTGCCAGCGGGCGACTAGCGGGCTTCACAGATACGCAGTATTTT. Residues: CASGRLAGFTDTQYF.

V gene TRBV10-3 combines with J gene TRBJ2-3; 10 bases line up with TRBD2. Losses at the gene ends were 6 bases for V and 1 base for J; bases not matched to a gene: 1. CDR1 ENHRY and CDR2 SYGVKD come from the germline V gene. CDR3 length equals 14 residues. CDR3 in DNA: TGTGCCATCAGCGGGACTAGCGGCACAGATACGCAGTATTTT. The encoded protein is CAISGTSGTDTQYF.

The genes are TRBV6-5 and TRBJ1-5; no clear D. V lost 0 bases to trimming and J lost 3 bases, with 6 bases between them. Per the germline V gene, CDR1 is MNHEY and CDR2 is SVGAGI. The CDR3 runs 14 residues. Here the CDR3 reads CASSYSSFNQPQHF. The CDR3 bases are TGTGCCAGCAGTTACTCTAGCTTCAATCAGCCCCAGCATTTT.

This chain uses TRBV20-1 with TRBJ1-2; weak D call: TRBD1 (6 bases). The CDR3 is 11 amino acids. Germline CDR1 reads DFQATT; CDR2 reads SNEGSKA (reference sequence). V was cut by 6 bases and J by 8 bases, with 13 bases left in between. The CDR3 sequence is CSAPGTYGYTF. CDR3 DNA sequence: TGCAGTGCCCCAGGGACATACGGCTACACCTTC.

V and J are TRBV18 and TRBJ2-1; 7 bases fit TRBD2. Germline V gives CDR1 KGHSH, CDR2 LQKENI. This CDR3 has 13 amino acids. Trimming removed 0 bases from V and 9 bases from J; junction bases left unmatched: 2. The CDR3, as DNA: TGTGCCAGCTCACCACCGGGGGAGGGTGAGCAGTTCTTC. This encodes CASSPPGEGEQFF.